This TCR beta chain was sequenced for a study of cytomegalovirus exposure and HLA in healthy donors. The V end was cut by 6 bases, the J end by 11 bases, with 10 bases between. Germline assignment: CDR1 SEHNR and CDR2 FQNEAQ (reference sequence). The CDR3 extends over 11 amino acids. A multiplex PCR was run with 60 Vbeta primers and 13 Jbeta primers. Clones were read by immunoSEQ multiplex PCR, and TCRdb kept only the in-frame ones, dropping some. Among about 250,000 clones listed, 78% were seen once. The chain joins TRBV7-9 to TRBJ1-4, with D perhaps matching TRBD1 (6 bases). This TCR derives from a boy aged 10-17 years in good health and CMV-seronegative. The sequencing sample was made of PBMCs. The CDR3 protein is CASRNQGKLFF. Written as DNA, the CDR3 is TGTGCCAGCAGGAACCAGGGGAAACTGTTTTTT.